This is a list of T cell receptor beta chains from one sample in a study of T cell repertoires in cytomegalovirus infection. In TCRdb, the reads were re-called with MiXCR into one record per CDR3 protein. The sample yields hundreds of thousands of distinct CDR3 sequences, about 23% seen once. Sequencing was performed on CD8+ T cells from PBMCs. All receptors come from a human donor in good health (CMV status not recorded). Some clones in this sample may be carry-over from other donors' samples. The CDR3 runs from the conserved cysteine through the conserved F or W. D genes are given only for firm matches. Expanded clones get a size class; other rows say once, few or many, or leave the size out.

size,V,J,D,CDR3,DNA
few,TRBV28,TRBJ2-1,-,CASNKDSSYNEQFF,TGTGCCAGCAACAAAGACAGCTCCTACAATGAGCAGTTCTTC
-,TRBV5-1,TRBJ2-3,-,CASRGDEDTQYF,TGCGCCAGCAGGGGAGATGAGGATACGCAGTATTTT
-,TRBV5-4,TRBJ2-7,-,CATLTGTKEQYF,TGTGCCACCTTGACAGGGACTAAAGAGCAGTACTTC
few,TRBV5-4,TRBJ2-7,-,CASSSGVGGYEQYF,TGTGCCAGCAGCTCAGGTGTAGGAGGCTACGAGCAGTACTTC
-,TRBV7-2,TRBJ2-3,TRBD2,CASSRLAGGPSTDTQYF,TGTGCCAGCAGCCGATTAGCGGGGGGGCCAAGCACAGATACGCAGTATTTT
many,TRBV7-2,TRBJ2-3,-,CASSFPGDVDTQYF,TGTGCCAGCAGCTTTCCAGGGGACGTGGATACGCAGTATTTT
-,TRBV5-1,TRBJ1-1,-,CASSSYLQGLEAFF,TGCGCCAGCAGCTCCTACCTCCAGGGGCTTGAAGCTTTCTTT
few,TRBV5-1,TRBJ1-1,-,CASSLADSNTEAFF,TGCGCCAGCAGCTTGGCAGATTCGAACACTGAAGCTTTCTTT
few,TRBV10-3,TRBJ2-3,TRBD2,CAISESGTSPTQYF,TGTGCCATCAGTGAGTCAGGGACTAGCCCCACGCAGTATTTT
-,TRBV29-1,TRBJ1-2,-,CSVGGNGYTF,TGCAGCGTTGGTGGGAACGGCTACACCTTC
-,TRBV6-8,TRBJ1-1,-,CASSYDRADTEAFF,TGTGCCAGCAGTTACGACCGCGCGGACACTGAAGCTTTCTTT
few,TRBV11-2,TRBJ2-7,TRBD1,CASSLTPGTAIDPEQYF,TGTGCCAGCAGCTTAACCCCGGGGACAGCCATAGATCCCGAGCAGTACTTC
-,TRBV5-4,TRBJ2-5,-,CASSYPGDQETQYF,TGTGCCAGCAGTTACCCGGGGGACCAAGAGACCCAGTACTTC
-,TRBV29-1,TRBJ2-3,-,CSVGTAWDTDTQYF,TGCAGCGTGGGGACCGCGTGGGACACAGATACGCAGTATTTT
-,TRBV11-3,TRBJ2-1,-,CASSSRGAYNEQFF,TGTGCCAGCAGCTCACGGGGGGCTTACAATGAGCAGTTCTTC
few,TRBV3-1,TRBJ1-6,-,CASSLGASPLHF,TGTGCCAGCAGCTTAGGGGCGTCACCCCTCCACTTT
-,TRBV30,TRBJ1-2,-,CAIDGGGREGYGYTF,TGTGCCATCGACGGAGGAGGAAGGGAAGGCTATGGCTACACCTTC
many,TRBV19,TRBJ2-3,-,CASSILDRQDTQYF,TGTGCCAGTAGTATACTGGACAGACAAGATACGCAGTATTTT
few,TRBV12-3/TRBV12-4,TRBJ2-5,-,CASSLKSVRVGQETQYF,TGTGCCAGCAGTTTAAAGAGTGTCAGGGTGGGCCAAGAGACCCAGTACTTC
-,TRBV4-3,TRBJ1-1,TRBD1,CASRDRDITNTEAFF,TGCGCCAGCAGGGACAGGGATATCACGAACACTGAAGCTTTCTTT
few,TRBV12-3/TRBV12-4,TRBJ2-1,TRBD2,CASSLASGGPYNEQFF,TGTGCCAGCAGTTTAGCTAGCGGGGGACCCTACAATGAGCAGTTCTTC
once,TRBV9,TRBJ1-5,-,CASSVGGLGNQPQHF,TGTGCCAGCAGCGTAGGGGGTCTAGGCAATCAGCCCCAGCATTTT